The 12 T cell receptor beta chains below were found in one sample sequenced in a study of T cell changes during pregnancy in multiple sclerosis. Sequenced by immunoSEQ multiplex PCR; TCRdb stores in-frame clones only, minus some. The sample includes almost 95,000 clones, roughly 90% of them seen just once. Specimen: peripheral blood, collected in the first trimester of pregnancy. The receptors stem from a female donor with multiple sclerosis, enrolled in a pregnancy study.

The V gene is TRBV7-3, the J gene TRBJ2-5; 10 bases are shared with TRBD2. The CDR3 is 17 amino acids. The J segment lost 5 bases and the V segment lost 5 bases, leaving 14 bases of the junction unmatched. Per germline, CDR1 SGHTA and CDR2 FQGTGA. In nucleotides, the CDR3 is TGTGCCAGCAGCCCCGGGCTAGCGGGAGAGGAGGGGGAGACCCAGTACTTC. Its protein product is CASSPGLAGEEGETQYF. The variable domain in full, completed from reference TRBV7-3 and TRBJ2-5, reads GAGVSQTPSNKVTEKGKYVELRCDPISGHTALYWYRQSLGQGPEFLIYFQGTGAADDSGLPNDRFFAVRPEGSVSTLKIQRTERGDSAVYLCASSPGLAGEEGETQYFGPGTRLLVL.

This clone has more than one count but fewer than ten. The V gene is TRBV6-6, the J gene TRBJ1-5, with no clear D. Germline V CDR1 and CDR2: MNHNY, SVGAGI (reference sequence). This CDR3 is 13 amino acids long. V gave up 6 bases and J gave up 11 bases, with 17 bases separating them. The CDR3 region has the DNA TGTGCCAGCAGCCAACGAGACGGGTTGGCCCAGCATTTT. Amino acid sequence: CASSQRDGLAQHF.

This clone was observed once. The chain couples TRBV19 to TRBJ2-3; 8 bases align to TRBD2. V was clipped by 5 bases and J by 2 bases; unmatched bases: 6. Germline lookup yields CDR1 LNHDA and CDR2 SQIVND (reference sequence). There are 15 residues in the CDR3. The CDR3 DNA reads as TGTGCCAGTAGTCAGCGGGAGATTCTCACAGATACGCAGTATTTT. Residues: CASSQREILTDTQYF.

The chain has TRBV14 and TRBJ2-7, with 8 bases fitting TRBD1. V lost 0 bases to trimming and J lost 4 bases; unmatched junction nucleotides: 2. CDR3 size: 14 residues. The germline CDR1 and CDR2 sequences are SGHDN and FVKESK. CDR3: CASSQEGQGYEQYF. In DNA form, the CDR3 reads TGTGCCAGCAGCCAAGAAGGACAGGGTTACGAGCAGTACTTC.

The chain is built from TRBV9 and TRBJ2-1, with a tentative D call TRBD2 (6 bases). The germline CDR1 and CDR2 sequences are SGDLS and YYNGEE. The CDR3 runs 16 residues. V was pared by 5 bases and J by 0 bases, with 15 bases between. As DNA, the CDR3 is TGTGCCAGCAGGGGGGGTGCGGGCAGCTCCTACAATGAGCAGTTCTTC. Protein product: CASRGGAGSSYNEQFF.

This chain connects TRBV5-1 to TRBJ2-1, with TRBD1 identical over 7 bases. This CDR3 contains 17 residues. V was clipped by 4 bases and J by 1 base; unmatched bases: 11. The V gene's germline CDR1 is SGHRS and CDR2 YFSETQ. This CDR3 is CASSIGTAPVSYNEQFF. The CDR3 DNA sequence: TGCGCCAGCAGCATAGGGACAGCACCCGTATCCTACAATGAGCAGTTCTTC.

CDR3: CASNIHGYTF. CDR3 nucleotide sequence: TGTGCCAGCAACATCCATGGCTACACCTTC. The chain uses TRBV7-9 and TRBJ1-2, with D unclear. The germline V gene encodes CDR1 SEHNR and CDR2 FQNEAQ (reference sequence). The CDR3 is made up of 10 amino acids. V gave up 7 bases and J gave up 6 bases, with 6 bases separating them. Looking up the rest from reference TRBV7-9 and TRBJ1-2 gives the full variable domain: DTGVSQNPRHKITKRGQNVTFRCDPISEHNRLYWYRQTLGQGPEFLTYFQNEAQLEKSRLLSDRFSAERPKGSFSTLEIQRTEQGDSAMYLCASNIHGYTFGSGTRLTVV.

The rearrangement joins TRBV9 to TRBJ2-1; the match to TRBD2 covers 7 bases. V lost 2 bases, J lost 1 base, and 12 bases stayed unmatched. This CDR3 region has 18 residues. Germline V lookup: CDR1 SGDLS, CDR2 YYNGEE. In nucleotides, the CDR3 is TGTGCCAGCAGCGTGTCTAGCGGCCAAACTCCTTCCTACAATGAGCAGTTCTTC. Translation: CASSVSSGQTPSYNEQFF.

V is TRBV5-1 and J is TRBJ1-3, with D uncertain. Looked up from germline, CDR1 is SGHRS and CDR2 is YFSETQ. CDR3 length: 13 amino acids. The ends were cut back, 4 bases at V and 0 bases at J, with 5 bases in the middle. Here the CDR3 reads CASSPNSGNTIYF. Written as DNA, the CDR3 is TGCGCCAGCAGCCCCAACTCTGGAAACACCATATATTTT.

The rearrangement uses TRBV4-3 and TRBJ2-7; TRBD2 is a possible D gene (5 bases). Germline V gives CDR1 LGHNA, CDR2 YSLEER. The CDR3 contains 13 residues. V lost 0 bases and J 4 bases, leaving 7 bases between the germline ends. The CDR3 region has the DNA TGCGCCAGCAGCCAAGATCGCGGGTACGAGCAGTACTTC. This translates into CASSQDRGYEQYF.

The chain combines TRBV5-6 with TRBJ1-2; no definite D call. V was trimmed by 0 bases and J by 6 bases, leaving 9 bases between them. Germline assignment: CDR1 SGHDT and CDR2 YYEEEE. The CDR3 runs to 13 residues. The CDR3 loop reads CASSLGNSNGYTF. Written as DNA, the CDR3 is TGTGCCAGCAGCTTGGGGAATAGCAATGGCTACACCTTC.

This clone was seen just once. The rearrangement joins TRBV19 to TRBJ2-1, with a tentative D call TRBD2 (5 bases). Germline CDR1 reads LNHDA; CDR2 reads SQIVND (reference sequence). Trimming took 5 bases from V and 9 from J, leaving 17 bases between them. The CDR3 loop spans 14 amino acids. The CDR3 DNA is TGTGCCAGTAGTGGGCTAGCTTACGCCAGTGAGCAGTTCTTC. Translation gives CASSGLAYASEQFF.